This entry is about one T cell receptor beta chain. It was with random hexamers that 0.5 to 1 ug RNA was reverse transcribed. In TCRdb, the immunoSEQ multiplex PCR reads were re-called with MiXCR into one record per CDR3 protein. The sample yields approximately 200,000 distinct CDR3 sequences, 85% to 95% seen once. This record belongs to a study of CD8 T cells in Susac syndrome. This CDR3 comprises 14 residues. The junction had 5 bases not matched to a gene; V was cut back by 5 bases and J by 3 bases. Germline CDR1 reads SQVTM; CDR2 reads ANQGSEA. The clonotype originates from a human donor with multiple sclerosis. Input material: CD4+ T cells from PBMCs. The rearrangement uses TRBV29-1 and TRBJ2-2, with TRBD1 matching over 8 bases. In nucleotides, the CDR3 is TGCAGCGTTAGAGGACAGGGCGACACCGGGGAGCTGTTTTTT. Residues: CSVRGQGDTGELFF.